A selection of T cell receptor beta chains follows, all from one sample in a study of graft-versus-host responses after intestinal transplantation. Profiling relied on immunoSEQ multiplex PCR, and the TCRdb table lists in-frame clones only, not all of them. This sample has about 15,000 clones, with 70% to 75% found just once. This material consisted of ileum tissue, taken 14 days after transplant. Source of these receptors: a human patient who received an intestinal transplant, so some T cells may come from the graft donor. Both conserved end residues are part of each CDR3. D genes are given only for firm matches. Clone size is shown for a subset of rows, as once, few, many or a class of expanded clone.

D: -
J: TRBJ2-1
size: -
V: TRBV7-8
CDR3: CASSRSRAWNEQFF
DNA: TGTGCCAGCAGCAGATCGAGGGCATGGAATGAGCAGTTCTTC

D: TRBD1
J: TRBJ2-5
size: few
V: TRBV11-2
CDR3: CASSLGGGSETQYF
DNA: TGTGCCAGCAGCTTAGGAGGGGGCTCAGAGACCCAGTACTTC

D: -
J: TRBJ2-1
size: -
V: TRBV5-1
CDR3: CASSYDSPRYNEQFF
DNA: TGCGCCAGCAGTTATGACAGCCCGCGTTACAATGAGCAGTTCTTC

D: TRBD2
J: TRBJ2-5
size: -
V: TRBV7-9
CDR3: CASSTTSGSVSETQYF
DNA: TGTGCCAGCAGCACGACTAGCGGGAGCGTATCAGAGACCCAGTACTTC

D: TRBD2
J: TRBJ2-1
size: once
V: TRBV11-3
CDR3: CASSTPGLAGVNEQFF
DNA: TGTGCCAGCAGCACCCCAGGACTAGCGGGGGTGAATGAGCAGTTCTTC

D: -
J: TRBJ2-1
size: once
V: TRBV11-2
CDR3: CASSSRQGRDEQFF
DNA: TGTGCCAGCAGCAGTCGACAGGGGAGGGATGAGCAGTTCTTC

D: -
J: TRBJ1-1
size: -
V: TRBV5-4
CDR3: CASLGAATEAFF
DNA: TGTGCCAGCCTTGGGGCGGCCACTGAAGCTTTCTTT

D: TRBD1
J: TRBJ2-7
size: -
V: TRBV15
CDR3: CATSREETGGLEQYF
DNA: TGTGCCACCAGCAGAGAAGAGACAGGGGGCCTCGAGCAGTACTTC

D: -
J: TRBJ2-5
size: few
V: TRBV29-1
CDR3: CSVEDPILGQETQYF
DNA: TGCAGCGTTGAAGATCCAATCCTCGGACAAGAGACCCAGTACTTC

D: -
J: TRBJ1-3
size: -
V: TRBV27
CDR3: CASSLSALGHTIYF
DNA: TGTGCCAGCAGTTTATCGGCCCTTGGGCACACCATATATTTT

D: TRBD2
J: TRBJ2-1
size: -
V: TRBV5-4
CDR3: CASSSTSGSYEQFF
DNA: TGTGCCAGCAGCTCTACTAGCGGGAGCTATGAGCAGTTCTTC

D: -
J: TRBJ1-2
size: -
V: TRBV18
CDR3: CASSPNHIVGYGYTF
DNA: TGTGCCAGCTCACCAAATCACATCGTAGGCTATGGCTACACCTTC

D: TRBD2
J: TRBJ2-1
size: -
V: TRBV7-3
CDR3: CASSSRLAGYNEQFF
DNA: TGTGCCAGCAGCTCCAGACTAGCGGGATACAATGAGCAGTTCTTC

D: -
J: TRBJ2-1
size: -
V: TRBV7-3
CDR3: CASSLDSVSNEQFF
DNA: TGTGCCAGCAGCTTAGATAGTGTCAGCAATGAGCAGTTCTTC

D: TRBD2
J: TRBJ2-2
size: -
V: TRBV4-2
CDR3: CASSQGASGGAGTGELFF
DNA: TGTGCCAGCAGCCAAGGCGCTAGCGGGGGGGCGGGCACCGGGGAGCTGTTTTTT

D: -
J: TRBJ1-5
size: once
V: TRBV7-2
CDR3: CASSFVVGFRSNQPQHF
DNA: TGTGCCAGCAGCTTTGTAGTGGGGTTTAGGAGCAATCAGCCCCAGCATTTT

D: TRBD2
J: TRBJ2-1
size: -
V: TRBV7-9
CDR3: CASSSSGRTAYNEQFF
DNA: TGTGCCAGCAGCTCTAGCGGGAGGACCGCCTACAATGAGCAGTTCTTC

D: -
J: TRBJ1-2
size: -
V: TRBV6-6
CDR3: CASSKTGITNYGYTF
DNA: TGTGCCAGCAGCAAAACAGGGATCACTAACTATGGCTACACCTTC

D: TRBD1
J: TRBJ1-2
size: -
V: TRBV4-1
CDR3: CASSPPQGVGYGYTF
DNA: TGCGCCAGCAGCCCGCCGCAGGGGGTAGGGTATGGCTACACCTTC

D: -
J: TRBJ2-7
size: -
V: TRBV21-1
CDR3: CASAHRQGKTYEQYF
DNA: TGTGCCAGCGCCCACCGACAGGGGAAAACCTACGAGCAGTACTTC

D: TRBD2
J: TRBJ2-1
size: -
V: TRBV9
CDR3: CASSVEGLGSGLFRSNEQFF
DNA: TGTGCCAGCAGCGTAGAGGGTCTGGGTAGCGGGCTATTTCGGTCTAATGAGCAGTTCTTC

D: -
J: TRBJ1-3
size: -
V: TRBV6-5
CDR3: CASASGNTIYF
DNA: TGTGCCAGTGCGTCTGGAAACACCATATATTTT

D: TRBD1
J: TRBJ2-7
size: -
V: TRBV6-6
CDR3: CASSSGTGQYEQYF
DNA: TGTGCCAGCAGCTCCGGGACAGGGCAATACGAGCAGTACTTC

D: -
J: TRBJ1-1
size: -
V: TRBV5-6
CDR3: CASSLRRTEAFF
DNA: TGTGCCAGCAGCCTCCGACGGACTGAAGCTTTCTTT

D: -
J: TRBJ2-4
size: -
V: TRBV6-5
CDR3: CASSYSGVAKNIQYF
DNA: TGTGCCAGCAGTTACTCGGGGGTAGCCAAAAACATTCAGTACTTC

D: -
J: TRBJ1-1
size: -
V: TRBV28
CDR3: CASSFRGVNTEAFF
DNA: TGTGCCAGCAGTTTTAGGGGGGTTAACACTGAAGCTTTCTTT

D: -
J: TRBJ2-7
size: -
V: TRBV19
CDR3: CASSIASEQYF
DNA: TGTGCCAGTAGTATCGCGTCCGAGCAGTACTTC

D: -
J: TRBJ2-3
size: -
V: TRBV5-1
CDR3: CASREGGSTDTQYF
DNA: TGCGCCAGCAGGGAAGGGGGGTCCACAGATACGCAGTATTTT

D: -
J: TRBJ2-3
size: -
V: TRBV29-1
CDR3: CSVEGQEPTDTQYF
DNA: TGCAGCGTTGAAGGGCAGGAGCCCACAGATACGCAGTATTTT

D: -
J: TRBJ2-5
size: -
V: TRBV7-2
CDR3: CASGPGTPLYGMETQYF
DNA: TGTGCCAGCGGGCCCGGGACTCCACTGTATGGGATGGAGACCCAGTACTTC

D: -
J: TRBJ2-7
size: -
V: TRBV13
CDR3: CASSLGLGGGGLSYEQYF
DNA: TGTGCCAGCAGCTTAGGCCTGGGGGGCGGCGGCCTATCCTACGAGCAGTACTTC

D: TRBD1
J: TRBJ2-7
size: -
V: TRBV5-1
CDR3: CASSLDAGGHYEQYF
DNA: TGCGCCAGCAGCCTGGACGCAGGGGGCCACTACGAGCAGTACTTC

D: TRBD2
J: TRBJ2-3
size: once
V: TRBV6-1
CDR3: CASRERGGTDTQYF
DNA: TGTGCCAGCAGAGAGCGGGGGGGCACAGATACGCAGTATTTT

D: TRBD1
J: TRBJ2-5
size: once
V: TRBV5-1
CDR3: CASSLYPGQLTGETQYF
DNA: TGCGCCAGCAGCTTGTATCCGGGACAGTTGACTGGGGAGACCCAGTACTTC

D: -
J: TRBJ2-1
size: -
V: TRBV11-3
CDR3: CASSHPPGYNEQFF
DNA: TGTGCCAGCAGCCACCCGCCAGGCTACAATGAGCAGTTCTTC

D: -
J: TRBJ1-5
size: -
V: TRBV11-2
CDR3: CASSPNHRGNQPQHF
DNA: TGTGCCAGCAGTCCAAACCACCGGGGTAATCAGCCCCAGCATTTT

D: -
J: TRBJ1-2
size: -
V: TRBV30
CDR3: CACYRDLYGYTF
DNA: TGTGCCTGCTACAGGGATCTCTATGGCTACACCTTC

D: -
J: TRBJ2-1
size: -
V: TRBV18
CDR3: CASSPLDPSYNEQFF
DNA: TGTGCCAGCTCACCATTGGACCCCTCCTACAATGAGCAGTTCTTC

D: TRBD2
J: TRBJ2-7
size: -
V: TRBV4-1
CDR3: CASSQDPGLASEQYF
DNA: TGCGCCAGCAGCCAAGATCCCGGACTAGCTTCCGAGCAGTACTTC

D: TRBD2
J: TRBJ2-3
size: -
V: TRBV9
CDR3: CASSSRLARTDTQYF
DNA: TGTGCCAGCAGCTCCCGACTAGCTAGGACAGATACGCAGTATTTT

D: TRBD2
J: TRBJ2-2
size: -
V: TRBV10-2
CDR3: CASKTSAIGELFF
DNA: TGCGCCAGCAAGACTAGCGCGATCGGGGAGCTGTTTTTT

D: TRBD2
J: TRBJ2-7
size: -
V: TRBV5-1
CDR3: CASSSTSGILFEQYF
DNA: TGCGCCAGCAGCTCTACTAGCGGGATCCTCTTCGAGCAGTACTTC

D: -
J: TRBJ1-1
size: -
V: TRBV2
CDR3: CASSPKGITEAFF
DNA: TGTGCCAGCAGTCCTAAGGGGATCACTGAAGCTTTCTTT

D: -
J: TRBJ2-1
size: -
V: TRBV5-4
CDR3: CASSGGPVGEQFF
DNA: TGTGCCAGCAGCGGAGGACCCGTGGGGGAGCAGTTCTTC

D: -
J: TRBJ2-1
size: once
V: TRBV19
CDR3: CASRRGNEQFF
DNA: TGTGCCAGTAGAAGAGGCAATGAGCAGTTCTTC

D: -
J: TRBJ2-7
size: -
V: TRBV5-1
CDR3: CASSLIGDQQYF
DNA: TGCGCCAGCAGCTTGATAGGGGATCAGCAGTACTTC

D: TRBD1
J: TRBJ2-7
size: -
V: TRBV11-2
CDR3: CASSLAGTGAYEQYF
DNA: TGTGCCAGCAGCTTAGCGGGGACAGGGGCCTACGAGCAGTACTTC

D: -
J: TRBJ2-1
size: few
V: TRBV10-1
CDR3: CASSDSNEQFF
DNA: TGCGCCAGCAGTGATTCCAATGAGCAGTTCTTC

D: -
J: TRBJ1-2
size: -
V: TRBV7-2
CDR3: CASSLGGLGGYTF
DNA: TGTGCCAGCAGCTTGGGGGGGCTCGGTGGCTACACCTTC

D: -
J: TRBJ2-3
size: -
V: TRBV5-1
CDR3: CASSVPGSGSRGNTQYF
DNA: TGCGCCAGCAGCGTGCCCGGTTCAGGATCCCGTGGGAATACGCAGTATTTT

D: TRBD1
J: TRBJ1-5
size: -
V: TRBV19
CDR3: CASSIKGASQPQHF
DNA: TGTGCCAGTAGTATAAAGGGGGCTAGTCAGCCCCAGCATTTT

D: TRBD1
J: TRBJ1-4
size: few
V: TRBV27
CDR3: CASSLGQAPEKLFF
DNA: TGTGCCAGCAGCCTAGGACAGGCCCCCGAAAAACTGTTTTTT

D: TRBD1
J: TRBJ1-2
size: few
V: TRBV27
CDR3: CASSSGVSGTAYGYTF
DNA: TGTGCCAGCAGTTCGGGTGTTAGCGGGACAGCCTATGGCTACACCTTC

D: TRBD1
J: TRBJ1-5
size: -
V: TRBV4-1
CDR3: CASSQETGNQPQHF
DNA: TGCGCCAGCAGCCAAGAGACAGGGAATCAGCCCCAGCATTTT

D: -
J: TRBJ1-5
size: few
V: TRBV2
CDR3: CASSDGQGHQPQHF
DNA: TGTGCCAGCAGTGATGGGCAGGGCCATCAGCCCCAGCATTTT

D: -
J: TRBJ2-7
size: -
V: TRBV7-2
CDR3: CASSLMASEQYF
DNA: TGTGCCAGCAGCTTAATGGCTAGCGAGCAGTACTTC

D: -
J: TRBJ2-7
size: -
V: TRBV11-2
CDR3: CASSLAPTYEQYF
DNA: TGTGCCAGCAGCTTAGCCCCCACCTACGAGCAGTACTTC